This T cell receptor (beta chain) came from a study of blood T cell repertoires in COVID-19. Looking at the study overall: The study drew acute and convalescent COVID-19 samples from the United States, Italy and Spain. In each case, the material was cDNA or gDNA derived from T cells, B-cell-depleted T cells, or PBMCs.

Per the original data handling: Amplification of reference gene primers was used by the study to estimate nucleated cell counts. Sequenced by immunoSEQ multiplex PCR; TCRdb stores in-frame clones only, minus some. V, J and clone size are those of that table, while D and trimming were read from the DNA. The sample lists around 83,000 clones; around 89% were seen once. Trimming cost V 6 bases and J 6 bases; bases outside gene matches: 7. Germline CDR1 SNHLY, CDR2 FYNNEI. This CDR3 comprises 14 residues. This clone was observed a handful of times. The clonotype was recovered from a man in his sixties or seventies with active or convalescent COVID-19. The source material was peripheral blood. This rearrangement joins TRBV2 to TRBJ1-4; TRBD1 agrees at 7 bases. CDR3 sequence: CASRDPGQHEKLFF. CDR3 nucleotide sequence: TGTGCCAGCAGGGACCCGGGACAGCATGAAAAACTGTTTTTT.